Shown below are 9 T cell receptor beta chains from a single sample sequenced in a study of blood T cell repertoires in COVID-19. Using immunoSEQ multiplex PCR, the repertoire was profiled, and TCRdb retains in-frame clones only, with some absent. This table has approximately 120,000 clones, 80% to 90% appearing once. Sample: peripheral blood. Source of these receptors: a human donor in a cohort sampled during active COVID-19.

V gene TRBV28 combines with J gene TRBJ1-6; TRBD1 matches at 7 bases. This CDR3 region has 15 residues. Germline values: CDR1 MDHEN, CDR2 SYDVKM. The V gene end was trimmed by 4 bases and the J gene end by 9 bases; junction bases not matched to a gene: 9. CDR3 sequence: CASSSSDRNVSPLHF. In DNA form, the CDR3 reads TGTGCCAGCAGTTCCTCGGACAGGAATGTTTCACCCCTCCACTTT.

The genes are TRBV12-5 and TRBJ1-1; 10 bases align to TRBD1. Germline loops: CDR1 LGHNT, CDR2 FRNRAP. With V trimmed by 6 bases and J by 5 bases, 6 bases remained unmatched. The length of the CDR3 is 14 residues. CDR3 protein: CASGQTGGRTEAFF. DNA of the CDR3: TGTGCTAGTGGGCAGACAGGGGGCCGGACTGAAGCTTTCTTT.

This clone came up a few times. The CDR3 nucleotides read TGTGCCAGCAGTTCGGGGGGCGGTCAGCCCCAGCATTTT. This gives the protein CASSSGGGQPQHF. The rearrangement uses TRBV12-3 or TRBV12-4 and TRBJ1-5, with a tentative D call TRBD1 (6 bases). The CDR3 loop spans 13 amino acids. V shed 4 bases and J shed 6 bases, with 10 bases lying between them.

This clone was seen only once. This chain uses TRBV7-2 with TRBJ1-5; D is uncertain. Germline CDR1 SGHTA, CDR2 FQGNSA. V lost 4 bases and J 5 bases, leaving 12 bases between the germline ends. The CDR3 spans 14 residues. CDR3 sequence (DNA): TGTGCCAGCAGCTCGTCCATCGGGGATCAGCCCCAGCATTTT. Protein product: CASSSSIGDQPQHF.

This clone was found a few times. The CDR3 spells CAWSVTHNQPQHF. The DNA of the CDR3 is TGTGCCTGGAGTGTGACACACAATCAGCCCCAGCATTTT. The chain has TRBV30 and TRBJ1-5; D is uncertain. The CDR3 is made up of 13 amino acids. V was cut by 0 bases and J by 3 bases, with 6 bases left in between. Germline V CDR1 and CDR2: GTSNPN, SVGIG (reference sequence). The complete variable domain, with remaining parts taken from reference TRBV30 and TRBJ1-5, reads SQTIHQWPATLVQPVGSPLSLECTVEGTSNPNLYWYRQAAGRGLQLLFYSVGIGQISSEVPQNLSASRPQDRQFILSSKKLLLSDSGFYLCAWSVTHNQPQHFGDGTRLSIL.

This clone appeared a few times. This CDR3 reads CASSQAPGTEAFF. The CDR3, as DNA: TGTGCCAGCAGCCAAGCTCCCGGCACTGAAGCTTTCTTT. This chain connects TRBV3-1 (or the pseudogene TRBV3-2) to TRBJ1-1; D is ambiguous. Germline V CDR1 and CDR2: LGHDT, YNNKEL (reference sequence). V was cut by 1 base and J by 4 bases, with 7 bases left in between. CDR3 length equals 13 residues.

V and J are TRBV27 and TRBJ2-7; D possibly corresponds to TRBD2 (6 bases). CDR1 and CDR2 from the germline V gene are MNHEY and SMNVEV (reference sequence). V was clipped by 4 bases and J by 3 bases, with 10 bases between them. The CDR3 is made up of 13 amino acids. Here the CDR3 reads CASSWEVGYEQYF. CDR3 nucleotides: TGTGCCAGCAGTTGGGAGGTGGGCTACGAGCAGTACTTC.

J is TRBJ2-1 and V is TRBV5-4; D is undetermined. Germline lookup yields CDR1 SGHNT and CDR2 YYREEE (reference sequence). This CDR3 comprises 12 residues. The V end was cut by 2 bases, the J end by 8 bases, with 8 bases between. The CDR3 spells CASSFLSDEQFF. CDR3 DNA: TGTGCCAGCAGCTTTCTCTCCGATGAGCAGTTCTTC.

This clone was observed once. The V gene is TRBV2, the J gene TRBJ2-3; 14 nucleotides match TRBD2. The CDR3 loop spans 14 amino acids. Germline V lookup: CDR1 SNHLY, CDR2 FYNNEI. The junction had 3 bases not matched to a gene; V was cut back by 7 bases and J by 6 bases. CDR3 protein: CASKTSGGADTQYF. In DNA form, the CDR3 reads TGTGCCAGCAAGACTAGCGGGGGGGCGGATACGCAGTATTTT.